This is a list of T cell receptor beta chains from one sample in a study of T cells in Graves' hyperthyroidism and ophthalmopathy. TCRdb re-called the multiplex PCR reads with MiXCR, one entry per CDR3 protein. The table lists approximately 870,000 distinct CDR3 sequences, over 35% of them singletons. Sequenced: blood. These receptors originate from a man aged 18 to 29 with Graves' hyperthyroidism. CDR3s include the opening cysteine and the closing phenylalanine or tryptophan. The D gene is left open where the match is weak.

>TRBV7-9|TRBJ2-5|TRBD1
CASSFRDREDFTPYQETQYF
>TRBV9|TRBJ2-2|.
CASSVATGNTGELFF
>TRBV7-9|TRBJ1-5|.
CASSSGGYQPQHF
>TRBV29-1|TRBJ1-1|.
CSVVGAWGTEAFF
>TRBV12-3/TRBV12-4|TRBJ1-2|.
CASSPHGVDGYTF
>TRBV20-1|TRBJ1-5|.
CSATSGQGNQPQHF
>TRBV29-1|TRBJ1-2|TRBD1
CSVDRDYGYTF
>TRBV5-8|TRBJ2-3|.
CASSAGATWTDTQYF
>TRBV6-5|TRBJ2-7|TRBD1
CASSYSRDSHEQYF
>TRBV4-3|TRBJ1-1|.
CASSQERQDMNTEAFF
>TRBV29-1|TRBJ1-3|.
CSVEIWTNSGNTIYF
>TRBV7-2|TRBJ2-7|.
CASSFRGMNYEQYF
>TRBV6-5|TRBJ1-2|.
CASSYGANYGYTF
>TRBV2|TRBJ2-5|.
CASSHADPNPGTQYF
>TRBV7-2|TRBJ1-6|.
CASSLPAGESSPLHF
>TRBV25-1|TRBJ2-2|.
CASSVRTGAGELFF
>TRBV7-9|TRBJ1-2|.
CASSKGVSGYTF
>TRBV20-1|TRBJ1-1|.
CSARVAVRVNTEAFF
>TRBV15|TRBJ1-1|.
CATSRDIGREAFF
>TRBV4-2|TRBJ1-4|.
CASSQAFGRGATNEKLFF
>TRBV7-9|TRBJ1-1|.
CASSLASTAEAFF
>TRBV12-3/TRBV12-4|TRBJ2-5|.
CASSLGDLQETQYF
>TRBV10-3|TRBJ2-7|.
CAITSGPHYEQYF
>TRBV19|TRBJ1-2|TRBD1
CASRGLTGGFGYTF
>TRBV7-9|TRBJ2-6|.
CASSFSQGLTGANVLTF
>TRBV7-9|TRBJ1-1|.
CASSFRRASKNTEAFF
>TRBV4-1|TRBJ1-6|.
CASSRGGKDSPLHF